This T cell receptor beta chain appears in the sequencing data of a study of beta chain features in type 1 diabetes. Note on this clone: The antigen is undetermined.

Germline loops: CDR1 MDHEN, CDR2 SYDVKM. The CDR3 length is 13 residues. The V gene lost 5 bases and the J gene lost 7 bases, with 11 bases spanning the gap. Whole-study findings and limits: Significant though moderate, a shortening of TCRB CDR3s appeared in all four CD4+ subsets of Type 1 diabetes patients.

Expressed TCRB transcripts were sequenced because the isolated RNA had all been reverse transcribed beforehand. Sequencing used immunoSEQ multiplex PCR; TCRdb keeps in-frame clones, though not all of them. Among around 650,000 clones listed, around 11% were seen once. This TCR derives from a man aged 25 to 45 with type 1 diabetes. Sequences were obtained from naive CD4+ T cells from blood. J is TRBJ1-4 and V is TRBV28; the D is unclear. The DNA for the CDR3 is TGTGCCAGCAGTGGCAGTATGAGTGAAAAACTGTTTTTT. Translation gives CASSGSMSEKLFF.